This T cell receptor (beta chain) was sequenced for a study of blood T cell repertoires in COVID-19. CDR1 and CDR2 from the germline V gene are MGHDK and SYGVNS. The CDR3 spans 13 residues. Trimming took off 8 bases at V and 1 base at J, with 11 bases between the two ends. The method was immunoSEQ multiplex PCR; TCRdb's version includes in-frame clones alone and lacks a portion of them. This sample has around 440,000 clones, with around 89% found just once. The sample was peripheral blood. The sequence was obtained from a woman in her fifties or sixties with COVID-19, enrolled during active disease. The chain is built from TRBV25-1 and TRBJ1-1; no definite D call. This CDR3 reads CASRDTGNTEAFF. In nucleotides, the CDR3 is TGTGCCAGCCGAGACACCGGGAACACTGAAGCTTTCTTT.